This T cell receptor (beta chain) was sequenced for a study of control samples from healthy donors and cancer patients. Repertoires were generated with immunoSEQ multiplex PCR, while TCRdb's copy carries only in-frame clones and drops some. This table has some 200,000 clones, roughly 94% appearing once. Between the trimmed V and J ends, which lost 1 base and 6 bases, there was a span of 11 bases. Germline CDR1 is SGHDT and CDR2 is YYEEEE. CDR3 length equals 13 residues. The specimen was blood. This clonotype was sampled from a man aged 45-60 years in good health. The chain couples TRBV5-6 to TRBJ2-7; the D is unclear. The CDR3 reads CASSLSSVGEQYV. The DNA for the CDR3 is TGTGCCAGCAGCTTGTCCAGCGTCGGCGAGCAGTACGTC.